The 27 T cell receptor beta chains below were found in one sample sequenced in a study of T cell responses to AZD1222 COVID-19 vaccine. Here immunoSEQ multiplex PCR was the method, and the copy in TCRdb shows in-frame clones only, minus some. In the table there are fewer than 200,000 clones, 88% of which are singletons. Source: peripheral blood, taken 28 days after the second AZD1222 dose. The receptor source for this set is an adult who received the AZD1222 COVID-19 vaccine.

The V gene is TRBV6-1, the J gene TRBJ2-4; D possibly matches TRBD1 or TRBD2 (6 bases each). This CDR3 has 18 residues. Trimming took 1 base from V and 0 from J, leaving 16 bases between them. Germline V gene data show CDR1 as MNHNS and CDR2 as SASEGT. The CDR3 DNA reads as TGTGCCAGCAGTGAAGTGGGGGGCACTCTACTAGCCAAAAACATTCAGTACTTC. This encodes CASSEVGGTLLAKNIQYF.

The chain has TRBV6-1 and TRBJ2-1, with D uncertain. Trimming took off 2 bases at V and 8 bases at J, with 7 bases between the two ends. Germline lookup yields CDR1 MNHNS and CDR2 SASEGT. The length of the CDR3 is 12 residues. The CDR3 spells CASSERQYEQFF. The CDR3 DNA reads as TGTGCCAGCAGTGAACGTCAGTATGAGCAGTTCTTC.

The V gene is TRBV5-4, the J gene TRBJ1-2; 8 nucleotides match TRBD1. Germline values: CDR1 SGHNT, CDR2 YYREEE (reference sequence). The length of the CDR3 is 14 residues. Trimming took 4 bases from V and 2 from J; bases not matched to a gene: 4. CDR3 sequence (DNA): TGTGCCAGCAGCACCTGGACAGGGAACTATGGCTACACCTTC. It encodes CASSTWTGNYGYTF.

The V call is TRBV10-3, the J call TRBJ1-1; 9 nucleotides line up with TRBD1. The V segment lost 8 bases and the J segment 5 bases; nucleotides outside the gene matches: 12. CDR1 and CDR2 from the germline V gene are ENHRY and SYGVKD. The CDR3 spans 15 residues. The CDR3 loop is CAIGWTGVRETEAFF. CDR3 in DNA: TGTGCCATCGGATGGACAGGGGTCAGAGAGACTGAAGCTTTCTTT.

There are a few counts of this clone. The J gene is TRBJ2-5, the V gene TRBV12-5; D is uncertain. Trimming stripped 4 bases from V and 2 bases from J, with 5 bases between. CDR3 length: 12 residues. Germline V gene sequence: CDR1 LGHNT, CDR2 FRNRAP. CDR3 sequence: CASGSPQETQYF. The CDR3 bases are TGTGCTAGTGGTTCCCCTCAAGAGACCCAGTACTTC.

The chain employs TRBV6-1 and TRBJ1-5; no firm D call. Germline CDR1 reads MNHNS; CDR2 reads SASEGT. The CDR3 is made up of 12 amino acids. V was pared by 3 bases and J by 4 bases, with 4 bases between. CDR3 in amino acids: CASSDGNQPQHF. Written as DNA, the CDR3 is TGTGCCAGCAGTGATGGGAATCAGCCCCAGCATTTT.

The chain links TRBV9 to TRBJ2-7, with 12 bases matching TRBD2. CDR3 size: 15 residues. V gave up 3 bases and J gave up 6 bases; unmatched junction bases: 7. CDR1 is SGDLS and CDR2 is YYNGEE in the germline V gene. The CDR3 spells CASSASGGATREQYF. For the CDR3, the DNA is TGTGCCAGCAGCGCTAGCGGGGGGGCCACACGCGAGCAGTACTTC.

The chain combines TRBV28 with TRBJ1-1; no clear D. This CDR3 has 14 amino acids. V was pared by 6 bases and J by 5 bases, with 16 bases between. The germline V gene encodes CDR1 MDHEN and CDR2 SYDVKM. CDR3 residues: CASRPQVPKTEAFF. CDR3 DNA sequence: TGTGCCAGCAGACCCCAGGTTCCGAAGACTGAAGCTTTCTTT.

The J gene is TRBJ2-7, the V gene TRBV20-1; 7 bases are shared with TRBD1. With V trimmed by 3 bases and J by 4 bases, 9 bases remained unmatched. There are 14 residues in the CDR3. Germline-derived CDR1 and CDR2 are DFQATT and SNEGSKA (reference sequence). The CDR3: CSASGDRYNYEQYF. DNA of the CDR3: TGCAGTGCTAGTGGGGACAGATACAATTACGAGCAGTACTTC.

The rearrangement joins TRBV29-1 to TRBJ2-5; D tentatively fits TRBD1 or TRBD2 (5 bases each). Germline V CDR1 and CDR2: SQVTM, ANQGSEA. Trimming took off 2 bases at V and 12 bases at J, with 10 bases between the two ends. The CDR3 extends over 10 amino acids. The CDR3 loop reads CSVERDRKYF. CDR3 nucleotides: TGCAGCGTTGAACGGGACCGAAAGTACTTC.

The V gene is TRBV13, the J gene TRBJ1-5; 9 nucleotides align to TRBD1. CDR3 length: 11 amino acids. Germline values: CDR1 PRHDT, CDR2 FYEKMQ (reference sequence). V shed 9 bases, J shed 6 bases, and the junction held 0 bases outside the gene matches. The CDR3 DNA reads TGTGCCAGGGACAGGGGTCAGCCCCAGCATTTT. This encodes CARDRGQPQHF.

This rearrangement joins TRBV10-1 to TRBJ2-5; D is perhaps TRBD2 (5 bases). The germline CDR1 and CDR2 sequences are WNHNN and SYGVQD (reference sequence). V was trimmed by 7 bases and J by 2 bases, leaving 20 bases between them. This CDR3 is 16 amino acids long. Here the CDR3 reads CASTRGGRTLQETQYF. CDR3 nucleotide sequence: TGCGCCAGCACCCGGGGTGGGCGTACGTTACAAGAGACCCAGTACTTC.

The V call is TRBV6-5, the J call TRBJ1-2; 9 nucleotides align to TRBD1. The V gene's germline CDR1 is MNHEY and CDR2 SVGAGI. The CDR3 extends over 10 amino acids. J lost 9 bases, V lost 8 bases, and 1 base had no gene match. CDR3 nucleotide sequence: TGTGCCAGCGGGACAGGGAGCTACACCTTC. Translating it yields CASGTGSYTF.

V usage is TRBV12-3 or TRBV12-4 and J usage is TRBJ2-1; TRBD2 matches 15 bases. V shed 6 bases and J 16 bases; nucleotides not matched to a gene: 7. The CDR3 runs to 13 residues. CDR3: CASSLGTSGGSFF. The CDR3 DNA is TGTGCCAGCAGCCTCGGGACTAGCGGGGGGAGCTTCTTC.

J is TRBJ2-7 and V is TRBV2; no firm D call. Trimming shortened V by 7 bases and J by 3 bases, and 7 bases separated the two germline ends. This CDR3 is 11 amino acids long. CDR1 is SNHLY, CDR2 FYNNEI, per germline. The CDR3 reads CASKTSYEQYF. DNA of the CDR3: TGTGCCAGCAAGACCAGCTACGAGCAGTACTTC.

V gene TRBV5-1 combines with J gene TRBJ1-6, with 7 bases lining up with TRBD1. The germline V gene encodes CDR1 SGHRS and CDR2 YFSETQ. With 4 bases clipped from V and 5 bases from J, the junction kept 9 bases outside the gene matches. CDR3 length: 16 residues. The CDR3 is CASSVLAGTDNSPLHF. Here the CDR3 DNA reads TGCGCCAGCAGCGTCCTAGCCGGGACAGATAATTCACCCCTCCACTTT.

The chain uses TRBV7-9 and TRBJ2-3, with 8 nucleotides matching TRBD2. Trimming cost V 5 bases and J 2 bases; bases outside gene matches: 9. The CDR3 sequence is 16 residues long. Germline V gene sequence: CDR1 SEHNR, CDR2 FQNEAQ (reference sequence). The CDR3 sequence: CASSLTLSGVTDTQYF. The CDR3 DNA reads TGTGCCAGCAGCCTCACCCTTAGCGGGGTCACAGATACGCAGTATTTT. Combining the CDR3 with reference TRBV7-9 and TRBJ2-3 gives the whole variable domain DTGVSQNPRHKITKRGQNVTFRCDPISEHNRLYWYRQTLGQGPEFLTYFQNEAQLEKSRLLSDRFSAERPKGSFSTLEIQRTEQGDSAMYLCASSLTLSGVTDTQYFGPGTRLTVL.

This clone was seen only once. The chain links TRBV7-2 to TRBJ1-4; the D is unclear. CDR1 is SGHTA and CDR2 is FQGNSA in the germline V gene. The V gene lost 3 bases and the J gene lost 0 bases, with 8 bases spanning the gap. The CDR3 covers 15 residues. The chain's CDR3 is CASSLVEATNEKLFF. DNA of the CDR3: TGTGCCAGCAGCTTGGTAGAAGCAACTAATGAAAAACTGTTTTTT. Full variable domain (remainder filled in from reference TRBV7-2 and TRBJ1-4): GAGVSQSPSNKVTEKGKDVELRCDPISGHTALYWYRQSLGQGLEFLIYFQGNSAPDKSGLPSDRFSAERTGGSVSTLTIQRTQQEDSAVYLCASSLVEATNEKLFFGSGTQLSVL.

The CDR3 here is CSVEVPRGYTF. The CDR3 DNA reads TGCAGCGTTGAAGTTCCGAGGGGCTACACCTTC. V is TRBV29-1 and J is TRBJ1-2; D is uncertain. The CDR3 consists of 11 residues. Germline-derived CDR1 and CDR2 are SQVTM and ANQGSEA. With 1 base removed from V and 8 bases from J, the gap between germline ends came to 8 bases.

J is TRBJ1-4 and V is TRBV7-9, with TRBD1 as a possible D gene (5 bases). V was clipped by 1 base and J by 3 bases, with 9 bases between them. Germline V gene data show CDR1 as SEHNR and CDR2 as FQNEAQ (reference sequence). The CDR3 extends over 15 amino acids. This CDR3 reads CASSLGGGSNEKLFF. The CDR3 DNA sequence: TGTGCCAGCAGCTTAGGGGGCGGGTCTAATGAAAAACTGTTTTTT.

The chain recombines TRBV11-3 with TRBJ1-1; D ambiguous. Trimming left V 2 bases short and J 1 base short, with 5 bases between. Germline V gene data show CDR1 as SGHNT and CDR2 as YENEEA. CDR3 length equals 13 residues. Here the CDR3 DNA reads TGTGCCAGCAGCTTAAGTGGGAACACTGAAGCTTTCTTT. It codes for CASSLSGNTEAFF.

The rearrangement uses TRBV6-5 and TRBJ1-1; D is uncertain. The germline V and J ends were trimmed by 7 bases and 4 bases, with 10 bases remaining between them. Germline CDR1 is MNHEY and CDR2 is SVGAGI. The CDR3 sequence is 12 residues long. The chain's CDR3 is CASINPGTEAFF. CDR3 DNA sequence: TGTGCCAGCATCAATCCGGGCACTGAAGCTTTCTTT.

J is TRBJ1-5 and V is TRBV30, with TRBD1 matching 7 bases. CDR1 is GTSNPN, CDR2 SVGIG, per germline (reference sequence). The CDR3 runs to 14 residues. J was trimmed by 9 bases and V by 4 bases; bases with no gene match: 12. This chain's CDR3 is CAWTETGESWPQHF. CDR3 sequence (DNA): TGTGCCTGGACCGAAACAGGGGAAAGTTGGCCCCAGCATTTT. Drawing the rest from reference TRBV30 and TRBJ1-5, the complete variable domain is SQTIHQWPATLVQPVGSPLSLECTVEGTSNPNLYWYRQAAGRGLQLLFYSVGIGQISSEVPQNLSASRPQDRQFILSSKKLLLSDSGFYLCAWTETGESWPQHFGDGTRLSIL.

The chain is built from TRBV30 and TRBJ1-2, with 8 bases lining up with TRBD1. CDR1 is GTSNPN and CDR2 is SVGIG in the germline V gene (reference sequence). The trim removed 2 bases at V and 7 bases at J, leaving 15 bases unmatched. The CDR3 has 16 amino acids. The CDR3 is CAWSLRAGGSGGGYTF. The CDR3 nucleotides read TGTGCCTGGAGTCTCAGGGCAGGGGGCTCCGGAGGTGGCTACACCTTC.

This clone was counted a single time. This chain links TRBV5-1 with TRBJ1-2; D is uncertain. This CDR3 has 14 residues. Germline assignment: CDR1 SGHRS and CDR2 YFSETQ. V lost 0 bases, J lost 3 bases, and 9 bases lay in between. In DNA form, the CDR3 reads TGCGCCAGCAGCTTGGGGCGGAGGGACTATGGCTACACCTTC. Its translation: CASSLGRRDYGYTF.

The rearrangement uses TRBV19 and TRBJ2-1; 11 bases align to TRBD2. Germline assignment: CDR1 LNHDA and CDR2 SQIVND (reference sequence). This CDR3 comprises 18 residues. V trimming: 3 bases; J trimming: 3 bases; junction bases outside the gene matches: 10. CDR3 protein: CASSMIAGGLVRYNEQFF. The CDR3, as DNA: TGTGCCAGTAGTATGATAGCGGGGGGGCTGGTTCGCTACAATGAGCAGTTCTTC.

This clone has only a few counts. The chain recombines TRBV5-4 with TRBJ2-2; D is perhaps TRBD2 (7 bases). Deletions cut 1 base from V and 6 bases from J, with 10 bases between. CDR1 and CDR2 from the germline V gene are SGHNT and YYREEE (reference sequence). This CDR3 spans 14 amino acids. CDR3 loop: CASSLQGRAGELFF. The CDR3 DNA is TGTGCCAGCAGCTTGCAGGGGAGGGCCGGGGAGCTGTTTTTT.